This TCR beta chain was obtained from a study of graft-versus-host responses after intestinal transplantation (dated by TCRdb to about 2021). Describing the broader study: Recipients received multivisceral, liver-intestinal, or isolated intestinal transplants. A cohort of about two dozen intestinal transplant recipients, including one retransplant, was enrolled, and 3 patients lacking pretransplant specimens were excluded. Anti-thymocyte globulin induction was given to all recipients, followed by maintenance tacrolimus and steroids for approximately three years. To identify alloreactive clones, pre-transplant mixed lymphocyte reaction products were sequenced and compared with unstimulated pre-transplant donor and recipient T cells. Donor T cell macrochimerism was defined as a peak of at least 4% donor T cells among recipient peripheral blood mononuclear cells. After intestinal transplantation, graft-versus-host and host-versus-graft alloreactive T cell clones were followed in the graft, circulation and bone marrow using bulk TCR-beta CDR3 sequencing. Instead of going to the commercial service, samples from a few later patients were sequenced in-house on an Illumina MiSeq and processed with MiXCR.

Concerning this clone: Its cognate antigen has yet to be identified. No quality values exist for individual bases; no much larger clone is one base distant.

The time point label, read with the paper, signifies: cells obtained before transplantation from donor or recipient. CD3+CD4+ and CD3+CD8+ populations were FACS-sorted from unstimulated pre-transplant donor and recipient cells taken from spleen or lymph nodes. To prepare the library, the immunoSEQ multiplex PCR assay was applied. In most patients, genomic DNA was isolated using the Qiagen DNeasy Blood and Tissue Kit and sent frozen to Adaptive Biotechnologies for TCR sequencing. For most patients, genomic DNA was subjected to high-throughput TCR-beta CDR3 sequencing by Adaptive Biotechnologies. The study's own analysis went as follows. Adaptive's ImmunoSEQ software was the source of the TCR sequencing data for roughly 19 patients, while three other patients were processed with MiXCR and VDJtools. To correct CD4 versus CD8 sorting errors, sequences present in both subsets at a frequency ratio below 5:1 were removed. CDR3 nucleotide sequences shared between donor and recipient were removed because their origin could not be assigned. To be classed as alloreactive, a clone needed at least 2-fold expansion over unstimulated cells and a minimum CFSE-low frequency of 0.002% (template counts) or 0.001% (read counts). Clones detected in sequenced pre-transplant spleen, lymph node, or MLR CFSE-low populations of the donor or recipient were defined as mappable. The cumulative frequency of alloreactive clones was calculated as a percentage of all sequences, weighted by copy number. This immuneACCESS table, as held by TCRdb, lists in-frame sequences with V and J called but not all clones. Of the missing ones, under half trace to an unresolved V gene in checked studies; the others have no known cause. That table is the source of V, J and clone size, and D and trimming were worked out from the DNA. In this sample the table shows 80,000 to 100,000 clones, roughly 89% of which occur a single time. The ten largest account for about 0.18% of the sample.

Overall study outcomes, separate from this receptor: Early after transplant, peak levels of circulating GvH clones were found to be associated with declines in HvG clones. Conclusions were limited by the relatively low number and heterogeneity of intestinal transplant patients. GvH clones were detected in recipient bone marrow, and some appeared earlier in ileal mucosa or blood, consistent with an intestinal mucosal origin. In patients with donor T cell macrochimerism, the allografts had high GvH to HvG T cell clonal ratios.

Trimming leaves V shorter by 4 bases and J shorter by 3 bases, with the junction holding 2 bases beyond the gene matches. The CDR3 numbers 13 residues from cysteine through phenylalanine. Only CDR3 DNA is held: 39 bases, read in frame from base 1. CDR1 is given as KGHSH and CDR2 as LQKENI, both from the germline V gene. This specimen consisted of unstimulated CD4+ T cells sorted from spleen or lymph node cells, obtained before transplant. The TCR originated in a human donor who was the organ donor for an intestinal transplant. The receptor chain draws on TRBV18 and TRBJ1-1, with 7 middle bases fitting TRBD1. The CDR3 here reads CASSRDRYTEAFF. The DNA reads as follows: TGTGCCAGCTCACGGGACAGATACACTGAAGCTTTCTTT.